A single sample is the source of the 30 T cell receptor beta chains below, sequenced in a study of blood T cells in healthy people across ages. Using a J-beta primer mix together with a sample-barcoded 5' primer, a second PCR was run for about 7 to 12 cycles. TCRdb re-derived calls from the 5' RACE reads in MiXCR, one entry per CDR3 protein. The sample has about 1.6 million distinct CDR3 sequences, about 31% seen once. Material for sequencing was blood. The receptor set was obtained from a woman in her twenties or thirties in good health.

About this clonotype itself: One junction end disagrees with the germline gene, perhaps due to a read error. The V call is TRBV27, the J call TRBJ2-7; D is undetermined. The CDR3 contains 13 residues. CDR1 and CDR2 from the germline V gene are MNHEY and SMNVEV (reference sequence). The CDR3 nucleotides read TGTGCCAGCAGTTTATCTCGGTCCTTCGAGCAGTACTTC. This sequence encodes CASSLSRSFEQYF.

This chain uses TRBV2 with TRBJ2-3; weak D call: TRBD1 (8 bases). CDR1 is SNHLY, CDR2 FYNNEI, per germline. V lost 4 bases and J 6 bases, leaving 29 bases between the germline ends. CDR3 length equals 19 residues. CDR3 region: CASSGSPTRTGRVLDTQYF. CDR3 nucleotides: TGTGCCAGCAGTGGAAGTCCGACCCGGACAGGGAGGGTTTTGGATACGCAGTATTTT.

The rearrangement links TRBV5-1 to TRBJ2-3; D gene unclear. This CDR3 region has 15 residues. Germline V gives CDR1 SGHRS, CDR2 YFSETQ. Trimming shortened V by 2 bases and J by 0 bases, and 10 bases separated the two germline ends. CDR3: CASSFGESSTDTQYF. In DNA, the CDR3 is TGCGCCAGCAGCTTTGGAGAATCTAGCACAGATACGCAGTATTTT.

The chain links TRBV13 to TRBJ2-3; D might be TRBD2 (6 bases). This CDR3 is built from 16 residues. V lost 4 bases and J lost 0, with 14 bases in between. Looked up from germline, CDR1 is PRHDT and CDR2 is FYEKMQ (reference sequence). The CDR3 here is CASSSARGLSTDTQYF. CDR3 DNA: TGTGCCAGCAGCTCCGCGCGGGGTCTTAGCACAGATACGCAGTATTTT.

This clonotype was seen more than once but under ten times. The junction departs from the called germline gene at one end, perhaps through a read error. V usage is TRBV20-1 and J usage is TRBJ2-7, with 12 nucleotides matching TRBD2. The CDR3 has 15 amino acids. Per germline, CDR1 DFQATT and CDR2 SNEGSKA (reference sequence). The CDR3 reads CSAFSGTSGSYEQYF. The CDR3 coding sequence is TGCAGTGCTTTTTCCGGGACTAGCGGGTCCTACGAGCAGTATTTC.

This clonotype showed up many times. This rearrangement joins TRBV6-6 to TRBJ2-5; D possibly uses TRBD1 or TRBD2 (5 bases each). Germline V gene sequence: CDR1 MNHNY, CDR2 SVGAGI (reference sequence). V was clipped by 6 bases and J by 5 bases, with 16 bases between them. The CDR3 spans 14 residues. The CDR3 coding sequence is TGTGCCAGCAGGCTTGAGGGGCGGCGGGAGACCCAGTACTTC. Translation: CASRLEGRRETQYF.

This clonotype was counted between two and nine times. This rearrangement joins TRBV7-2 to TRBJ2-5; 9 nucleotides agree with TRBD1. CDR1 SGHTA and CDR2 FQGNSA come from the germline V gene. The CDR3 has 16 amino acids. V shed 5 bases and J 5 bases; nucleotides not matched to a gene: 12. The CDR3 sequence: CASSPRTDRGGETQYF. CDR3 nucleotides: TGTGCCAGCAGCCCACGTACGGACAGGGGAGGGGAGACCCAGTACTTC.

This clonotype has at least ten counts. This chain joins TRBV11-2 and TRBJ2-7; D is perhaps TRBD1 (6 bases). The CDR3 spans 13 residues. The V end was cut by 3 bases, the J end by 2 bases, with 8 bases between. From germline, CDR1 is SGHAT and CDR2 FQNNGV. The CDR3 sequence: CASSFHRAYEQYF. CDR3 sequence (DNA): TGTGCCAGCAGCTTCCACAGGGCCTACGAGCAGTACTTC.

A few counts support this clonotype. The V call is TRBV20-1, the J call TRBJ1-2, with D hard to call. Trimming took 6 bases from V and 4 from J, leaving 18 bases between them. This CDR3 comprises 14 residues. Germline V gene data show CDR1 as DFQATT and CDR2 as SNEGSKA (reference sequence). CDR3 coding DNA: TGCAGTGCCCACCTCCCTCAGGAACGCTATGGCTACACCTTC. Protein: CSAHLPQERYGYTF.

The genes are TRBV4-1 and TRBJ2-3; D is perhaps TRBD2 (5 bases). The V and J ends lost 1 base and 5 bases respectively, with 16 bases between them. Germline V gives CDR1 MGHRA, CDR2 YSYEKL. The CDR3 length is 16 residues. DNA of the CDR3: TGCGCCAGCAGCCAAGGGACTTCCACGGCCGGAGATACGCAGTATTTT. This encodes CASSQGTSTAGDTQYF.

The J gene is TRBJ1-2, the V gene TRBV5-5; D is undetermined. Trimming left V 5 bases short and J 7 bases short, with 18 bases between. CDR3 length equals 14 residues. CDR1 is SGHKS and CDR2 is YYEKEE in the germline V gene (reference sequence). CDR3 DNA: TGTGCCAGCAGTAGCTATTGGACGGAGCTTGGCTACACCTTC. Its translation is CASSSYWTELGYTF. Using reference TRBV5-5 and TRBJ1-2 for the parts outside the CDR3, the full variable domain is DAGVTQSPTHLIKTRGQQVTLRCSPISGHKSVSWYQQVLGQGPQFIFQYYEKEERGRGNFPDRFSARQFPNYSSELNVNALLLGDSALYLCASSSYWTELGYTFGSGTRLTVV.

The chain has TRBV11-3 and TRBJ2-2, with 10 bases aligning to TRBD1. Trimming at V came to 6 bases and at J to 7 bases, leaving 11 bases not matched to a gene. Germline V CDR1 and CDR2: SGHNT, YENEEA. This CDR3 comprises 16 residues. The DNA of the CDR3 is TGTGCCAGCAGACTCACGACAGGGGGCAAGGACGGGGAGCTGTTTTTT. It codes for CASRLTTGGKDGELFF.

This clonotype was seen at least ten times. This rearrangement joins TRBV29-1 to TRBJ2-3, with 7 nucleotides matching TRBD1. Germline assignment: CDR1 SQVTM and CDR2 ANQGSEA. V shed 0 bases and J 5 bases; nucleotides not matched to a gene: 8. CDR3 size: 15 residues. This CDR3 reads CSVEDLDRAVDTQYF. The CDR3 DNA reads TGCAGCGTTGAAGACCTTGACAGGGCGGTAGATACGCAGTATTTT.

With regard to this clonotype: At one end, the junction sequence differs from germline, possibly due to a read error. CDR3 DNA: TGTGCCAGCAGCGAGTACTCTGAGGCCAACGTCCTGACTTTC. Amino acids: CASSEYSEANVLTF. The rearrangement joins TRBV6-6 to TRBJ2-6, with D hard to call. This CDR3 contains 14 residues. In germline, CDR1 is MNHNY, CDR2 SVGAGI (reference sequence).

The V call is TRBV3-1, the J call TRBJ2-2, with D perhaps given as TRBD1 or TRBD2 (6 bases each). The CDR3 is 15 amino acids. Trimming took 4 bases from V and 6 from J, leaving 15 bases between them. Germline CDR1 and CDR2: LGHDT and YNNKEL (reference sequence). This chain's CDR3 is CASSPFLRGPGELFF. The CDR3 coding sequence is TGTGCCAGCAGCCCCTTTCTACGGGGGCCCGGGGAGCTGTTTTTT.

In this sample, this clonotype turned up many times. This chain's CDR3 is CASNPGGTSGGRNEQFF. CDR3 nucleotides: TGTGCCAGCAATCCGGGTGGGACTAGCGGGGGCAGGAATGAGCAGTTCTTC. The rearrangement uses TRBV6-6 and TRBJ2-1; 14 bases match TRBD2. Germline trimming cut 7 bases from V and 7 bases from J; bases unmatched to any gene: 12. This CDR3 is 17 amino acids long. Germline V gene data show CDR1 as MNHNY and CDR2 as SVGAGI (reference sequence).

The CDR3 protein is CATSFGTDMGETQYF. The CDR3, as DNA: TGTGCCACCAGTTTTGGGACCGATATGGGGGAGACCCAGTACTTC. The J gene is TRBJ2-5, the V gene TRBV24-1; either TRBD1 or TRBD2 may supply D (5 bases each). The germline V gene has CDR1 KGHDR and CDR2 SFDVKD. V lost 6 bases and J lost 5, with 18 bases in between. The length of the CDR3 is 15 residues.

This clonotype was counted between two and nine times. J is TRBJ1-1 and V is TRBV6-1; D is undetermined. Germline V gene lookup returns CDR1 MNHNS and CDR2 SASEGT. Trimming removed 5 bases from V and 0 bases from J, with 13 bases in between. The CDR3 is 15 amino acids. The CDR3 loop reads CASSQDGGLNTEAFF. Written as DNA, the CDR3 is TGTGCCAGCAGTCAGGACGGAGGACTGAACACTGAAGCTTTCTTT.

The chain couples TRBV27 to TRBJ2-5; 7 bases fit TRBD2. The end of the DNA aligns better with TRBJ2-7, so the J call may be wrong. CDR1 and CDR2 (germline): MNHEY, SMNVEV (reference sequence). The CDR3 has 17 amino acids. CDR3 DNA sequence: TGTGCCAGCAGTTTACAATTCTTTGGGAGGGCCATGTACGAGCAGTACTTC. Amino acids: CASSLQFFGRAMYEQYF.

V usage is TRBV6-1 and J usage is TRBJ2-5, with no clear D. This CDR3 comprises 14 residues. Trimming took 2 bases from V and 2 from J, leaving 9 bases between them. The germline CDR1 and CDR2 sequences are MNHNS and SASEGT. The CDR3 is CASSEWQSQETQYF. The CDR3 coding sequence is TGTGCCAGCAGTGAATGGCAGTCGCAAGAGACCCAGTACTTC.

CDR3 region: CASSLDRGLLGNEQFF. CDR3 DNA sequence: TGCGCCAGCAGCTTGGACAGGGGGCTCTTGGGCAATGAGCAGTTCTTC. The V and J genes are TRBV5-1 and TRBJ2-1; 9 bases are a match to TRBD1. Germline V lookup: CDR1 SGHRS, CDR2 YFSETQ. CDR3 size: 16 residues. The V segment lost 0 bases and the J segment 6 bases; nucleotides outside the gene matches: 7.

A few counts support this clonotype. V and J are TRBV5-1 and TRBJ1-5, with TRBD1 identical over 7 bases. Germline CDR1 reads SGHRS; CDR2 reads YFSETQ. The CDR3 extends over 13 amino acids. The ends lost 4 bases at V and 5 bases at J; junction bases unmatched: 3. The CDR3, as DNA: TGCGCCAGCAGCGCCGGACAGGATCAGCCCCAGCATTTT. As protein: CASSAGQDQPQHF.

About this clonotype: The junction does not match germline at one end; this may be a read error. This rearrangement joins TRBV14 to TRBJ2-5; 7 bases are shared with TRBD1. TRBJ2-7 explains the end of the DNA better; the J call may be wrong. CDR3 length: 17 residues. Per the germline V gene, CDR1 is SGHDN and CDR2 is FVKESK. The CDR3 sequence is CVSSQDTTGAGNHEQYF. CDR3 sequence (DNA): TGTGTCAGCAGCCAAGATACCACAGGGGCAGGAAACCACGAGCAGTACTTC.

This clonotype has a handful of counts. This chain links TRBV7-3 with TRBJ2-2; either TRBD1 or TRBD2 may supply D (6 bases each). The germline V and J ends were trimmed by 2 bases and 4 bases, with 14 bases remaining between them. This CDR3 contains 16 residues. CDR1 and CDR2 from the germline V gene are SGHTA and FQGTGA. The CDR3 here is CASSLGVGGPTGELFF. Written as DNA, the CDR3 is TGTGCCAGCAGCTTAGGTGTAGGGGGGCCCACCGGGGAGCTGTTTTTT.

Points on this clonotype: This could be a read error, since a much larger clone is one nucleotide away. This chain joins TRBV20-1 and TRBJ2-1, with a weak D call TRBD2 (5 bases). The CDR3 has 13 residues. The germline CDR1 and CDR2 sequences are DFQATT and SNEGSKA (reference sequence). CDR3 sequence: CGARRRAYNEQFF. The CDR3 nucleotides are TGCGGTGCTAGGCGGCGGGCTTACAATGAGCAGTTCTTC.

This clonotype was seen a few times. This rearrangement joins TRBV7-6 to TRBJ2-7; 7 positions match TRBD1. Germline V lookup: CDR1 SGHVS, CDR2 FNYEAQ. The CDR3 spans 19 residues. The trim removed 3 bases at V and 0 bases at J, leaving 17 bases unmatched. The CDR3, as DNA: TGTGCCAGCAGCTTTAGGGACAGCAAGATTTCCCAAAGCTCCTACGAGCAGTACTTC. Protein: CASSFRDSKISQSSYEQYF. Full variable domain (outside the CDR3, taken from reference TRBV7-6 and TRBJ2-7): GAGVSQSPRYKVTKRGQDVALRCDPISGHVSLYWYRQALGQGPEFLTYFNYEAQQDKSGLPNDRFSAERPEGSISTLTIQRTEQRDSAMYRCASSFRDSKISQSSYEQYFGPGTRLTVT.

Here the CDR3 reads CASSVARGDEQFF. DNA for the CDR3: TGTGCCAGCAGCGTAGCTCGAGGGGATGAGCAGTTCTTC. The V gene is TRBV9, the J gene TRBJ2-1, with D perhaps given as TRBD1 or TRBD2 (5 bases each). V gave up 0 bases and J gave up 8 bases, with 9 bases separating them. The length of the CDR3 is 13 residues. Per the germline V gene, CDR1 is SGDLS and CDR2 is YYNGEE.

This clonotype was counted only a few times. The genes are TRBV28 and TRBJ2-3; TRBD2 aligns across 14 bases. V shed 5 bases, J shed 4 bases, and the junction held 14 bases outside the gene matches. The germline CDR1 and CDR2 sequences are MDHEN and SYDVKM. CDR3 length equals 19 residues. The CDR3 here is CASSQLTSGRAVSADTQYF. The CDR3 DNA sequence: TGTGCCAGCAGTCAATTGACTAGCGGGAGGGCCGTATCGGCAGATACGCAGTATTTT.

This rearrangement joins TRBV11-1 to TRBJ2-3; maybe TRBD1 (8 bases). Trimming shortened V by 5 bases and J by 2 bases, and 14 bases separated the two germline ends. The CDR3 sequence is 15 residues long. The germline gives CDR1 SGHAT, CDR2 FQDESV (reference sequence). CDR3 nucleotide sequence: TGTGCCAGCAGCCACAGGGGGGGGACCACAGATACGCAGTATTTT. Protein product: CASSHRGGTTDTQYF.

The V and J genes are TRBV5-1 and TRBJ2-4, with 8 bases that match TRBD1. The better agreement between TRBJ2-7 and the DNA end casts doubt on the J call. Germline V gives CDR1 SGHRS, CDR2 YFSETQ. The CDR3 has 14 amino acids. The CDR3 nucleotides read TGCGCCAGCAGCTTGGAGACAGGGGTGTGCGAGCAGTACTTC. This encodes CASSLETGVCEQYF.